This T cell receptor beta chain was obtained from a study of blood T cells in healthy people across ages. Alongside a J-beta primer mix, a sample-barcoded 5' primer served in a second PCR lasting about 7 to 12 cycles. TCRdb re-analysed the 5' RACE reads in MiXCR, keeping a single row per CDR3 protein. The data show some 690,000 distinct CDR3 sequences, 22% seen once. Donors were healthy Caucasian individuals from Russia aged about 6 to 100. The CDR3 covers 13 residues. Germline V CDR1 and CDR2: MNHEY, SVGAGI. The clonotype originates from a man aged 65-85 years in good health. This chain links TRBV6-5 with TRBJ2-1, with a tentative D call TRBD1 (5 bases). The last part of the DNA fits TRBJ2-5 better; the J call may be wrong. Sequencing was carried out using blood. The CDR3 nucleotides are TGTGCCAGCAGAAGGACACCCCAAGAGACCCAGTACTTC. It encodes CASRRTPQETQYF.